The 13 T cell receptor beta chains below were found in one sample sequenced in a study of blood T cell repertoires in COVID-19. The method was immunoSEQ multiplex PCR; TCRdb's version includes in-frame clones alone and lacks a portion of them. The sample shows about 380,000 clones, approximately 90% of them seen only once. The sample comprised PBMCs or T cells enriched from blood (not recorded which). The receptors originated from a woman under 30 who had recovered from COVID-19.

The CDR3 coding sequence is TGTGCCAGTAGTCTCCAAAGTATAGCTAACACTGAAGCTTTCTTT. Residues: CASSLQSIANTEAFF. The chain has TRBV19 and TRBJ1-1; D is unclear. Germline loops: CDR1 LNHDA, CDR2 SQIVND (reference sequence). V lost 5 bases, J lost 2 bases, and 15 bases lay in between. The CDR3 spans 15 residues.

The chain carries TRBV7-2 and TRBJ1-2; D possibly corresponds to TRBD1 (5 bases). Deletions cut 0 bases from V and 4 bases from J, with 12 bases between. The CDR3 covers 15 residues. In germline, CDR1 is SGHTA, CDR2 FQGNSA. The CDR3 coding sequence is TGTGCCAGCAGCTTAGCGGGCAGGGAAGGCTATGGCTACACCTTC. It is translated as CASSLAGREGYGYTF.

The gene calls are TRBV2 and TRBJ2-2, with 7 bases lining up with TRBD1. V shed 0 bases and J 1 base; nucleotides not matched to a gene: 11. CDR3 length: 19 residues. Germline V gene sequence: CDR1 SNHLY, CDR2 FYNNEI. CDR3 loop: CASSEALAARGRNTGELFF. CDR3 nucleotides: TGTGCCAGCAGTGAAGCGCTTGCAGCAAGGGGGCGGAACACCGGGGAGCTGTTTTTT.

This sequence joins TRBV3-1 (or the pseudogene TRBV3-2) and TRBJ2-1; possibly TRBD2 for D (6 bases). CDR3 length equals 14 residues. V was cut by 1 base and J by 4 bases, with 8 bases left in between. Germline V gives CDR1 LGHDT, CDR2 YNNKEL (reference sequence). DNA for the CDR3: TGTGCCAGCAGCCAAGCGGGGGTATACAATGAGCAGTTCTTC. This encodes CASSQAGVYNEQFF.

V usage is TRBV28 and J usage is TRBJ1-5; D possibly corresponds to TRBD1 (5 bases). Germline V gene data show CDR1 as MDHEN and CDR2 as SYDVKM. V was pared by 6 bases and J by 0 bases, with 15 bases between. CDR3 size: 16 residues. The CDR3 DNA follows: TGTGCCAGCAGCTCAACAGGATTCTATAGCAATCAGCCCCAGCATTTT. Amino acid sequence: CASSSTGFYSNQPQHF.

Worth noting for this clone: The sample contains more than one DNA sequence encoding this CDR3. This chain connects TRBV18 to TRBJ1-5, with D possibly being TRBD1 (5 bases). Germline CDR1 is KGHSH and CDR2 is LQKENI. The CDR3 totals 13 residues. Trimming removed 2 bases at V and 5 bases at J, with 7 bases between. In DNA, the CDR3 is TGTGCCAGCTCACCAGGGGGGGATCAGCCCCAGCATTTT. As protein: CASSPGGDQPQHF.

This chain links TRBV27 with TRBJ1-2; D unclear. Germline CDR1 and CDR2: MNHEY and SMNVEV (reference sequence). Trimming cost V 6 bases and J 4 bases, with 18 bases left between them. The CDR3 is 15 residues long. Here the CDR3 reads CASRPLWPGGYGYTF. CDR3 nucleotide sequence: TGTGCCAGCAGGCCGTTATGGCCGGGAGGCTATGGCTACACCTTC.

The rearrangement joins TRBV27 to TRBJ1-2; D might be TRBD1 (6 bases). The V end was cut by 6 bases, the J end by 1 base, with 9 bases between. The length of the CDR3 is 13 residues. The germline V gene has CDR1 MNHEY and CDR2 SMNVEV (reference sequence). The CDR3 DNA follows: TGTGCCAGCAGGGACAGACTTAACTATGGCTACACCTTC. Translated, it gives CASRDRLNYGYTF.

The chain carries TRBV5-4 and TRBJ1-2, with 11 bases fitting TRBD1. The germline CDR1 and CDR2 sequences are SGHNT and YYREEE (reference sequence). This CDR3 spans 15 amino acids. The V segment lost 3 bases and the J segment 4 bases; nucleotides outside the gene matches: 5. The CDR3 nucleotides are TGTGCCAGCAGCTCCGGGACAGGGGGTATCTATGGCTACACCTTC. Protein product: CASSSGTGGIYGYTF. The variable domain in full, with the rest retrieved from reference TRBV5-4 and TRBJ1-2, is ETGVTQSPTHLIKTRGQQVTLRCSSQSGHNTVSWYQQALGQGPQFIFQYYREEENGRGNFPPRFSGLQFPNYSSELNVNALELDDSALYLCASSSGTGGIYGYTFGSGTRLTVV.

V is TRBV11-1 and J is TRBJ2-7; 8 bases line up with TRBD1. Germline CDR1 SGHAT, CDR2 FQDESV (reference sequence). After removal of 4 bases from V and 5 bases from J, the junction contained 7 bases not matched to a gene. The CDR3 contains 14 residues. The CDR3 region is CASSSRQGMHEQYF. CDR3 in DNA: TGTGCCAGCAGCTCGCGACAGGGGATGCACGAGCAGTACTTC.

V usage is TRBV12-5 and J usage is TRBJ1-3; 7 positions match TRBD1. In germline, CDR1 is LGHNT, CDR2 FRNRAP. The V gene end was trimmed by 6 bases and the J gene end by 0 bases; junction bases not matched to a gene: 8. CDR3 length equals 16 residues. The DNA of the CDR3 is TGTGCTAGTGGAAAAAAGGGACAGTTCTCTGGAAACACCATATATTTT. This codes for CASGKKGQFSGNTIYF.

The rearrangement joins TRBV7-2 to TRBJ1-5; D may be TRBD1 (5 bases). CDR1 SGHTA and CDR2 FQGNSA come from the germline V gene. The ends were cut back, 2 bases at V and 7 bases at J, with 15 bases in the middle. The CDR3 totals 15 residues. This chain's CDR3 is CASSLLGRDQQPQHF. CDR3 sequence (DNA): TGTGCCAGCAGCTTACTAGGCAGGGATCAACAGCCCCAGCATTTT.

The chain carries TRBV5-4 and TRBJ1-2; no reliable D call. CDR1 SGHNT and CDR2 YYREEE come from the germline V gene (reference sequence). This CDR3 comprises 19 residues. The V end was cut by 2 bases, the J end by 0 bases, with 23 bases between. The CDR3 region is CASSLGGMTIPLANYGYTF. The CDR3 DNA follows: TGTGCCAGCAGCTTAGGAGGAATGACGATCCCTTTAGCTAACTATGGCTACACCTTC.